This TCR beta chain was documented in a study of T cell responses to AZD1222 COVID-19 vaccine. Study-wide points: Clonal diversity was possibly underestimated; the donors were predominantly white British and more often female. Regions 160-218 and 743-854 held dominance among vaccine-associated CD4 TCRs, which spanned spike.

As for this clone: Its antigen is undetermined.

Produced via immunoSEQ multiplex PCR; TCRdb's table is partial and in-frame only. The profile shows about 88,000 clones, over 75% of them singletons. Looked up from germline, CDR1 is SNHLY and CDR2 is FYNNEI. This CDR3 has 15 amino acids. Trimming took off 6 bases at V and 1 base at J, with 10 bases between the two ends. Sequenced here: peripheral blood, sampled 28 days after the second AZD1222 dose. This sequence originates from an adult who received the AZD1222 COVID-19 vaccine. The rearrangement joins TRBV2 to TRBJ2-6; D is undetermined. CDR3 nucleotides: TGTGCCAGCAGACAAGTGGGTTCTGGGGCCAACGTCCTGACTTTC. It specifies CASRQVGSGANVLTF.